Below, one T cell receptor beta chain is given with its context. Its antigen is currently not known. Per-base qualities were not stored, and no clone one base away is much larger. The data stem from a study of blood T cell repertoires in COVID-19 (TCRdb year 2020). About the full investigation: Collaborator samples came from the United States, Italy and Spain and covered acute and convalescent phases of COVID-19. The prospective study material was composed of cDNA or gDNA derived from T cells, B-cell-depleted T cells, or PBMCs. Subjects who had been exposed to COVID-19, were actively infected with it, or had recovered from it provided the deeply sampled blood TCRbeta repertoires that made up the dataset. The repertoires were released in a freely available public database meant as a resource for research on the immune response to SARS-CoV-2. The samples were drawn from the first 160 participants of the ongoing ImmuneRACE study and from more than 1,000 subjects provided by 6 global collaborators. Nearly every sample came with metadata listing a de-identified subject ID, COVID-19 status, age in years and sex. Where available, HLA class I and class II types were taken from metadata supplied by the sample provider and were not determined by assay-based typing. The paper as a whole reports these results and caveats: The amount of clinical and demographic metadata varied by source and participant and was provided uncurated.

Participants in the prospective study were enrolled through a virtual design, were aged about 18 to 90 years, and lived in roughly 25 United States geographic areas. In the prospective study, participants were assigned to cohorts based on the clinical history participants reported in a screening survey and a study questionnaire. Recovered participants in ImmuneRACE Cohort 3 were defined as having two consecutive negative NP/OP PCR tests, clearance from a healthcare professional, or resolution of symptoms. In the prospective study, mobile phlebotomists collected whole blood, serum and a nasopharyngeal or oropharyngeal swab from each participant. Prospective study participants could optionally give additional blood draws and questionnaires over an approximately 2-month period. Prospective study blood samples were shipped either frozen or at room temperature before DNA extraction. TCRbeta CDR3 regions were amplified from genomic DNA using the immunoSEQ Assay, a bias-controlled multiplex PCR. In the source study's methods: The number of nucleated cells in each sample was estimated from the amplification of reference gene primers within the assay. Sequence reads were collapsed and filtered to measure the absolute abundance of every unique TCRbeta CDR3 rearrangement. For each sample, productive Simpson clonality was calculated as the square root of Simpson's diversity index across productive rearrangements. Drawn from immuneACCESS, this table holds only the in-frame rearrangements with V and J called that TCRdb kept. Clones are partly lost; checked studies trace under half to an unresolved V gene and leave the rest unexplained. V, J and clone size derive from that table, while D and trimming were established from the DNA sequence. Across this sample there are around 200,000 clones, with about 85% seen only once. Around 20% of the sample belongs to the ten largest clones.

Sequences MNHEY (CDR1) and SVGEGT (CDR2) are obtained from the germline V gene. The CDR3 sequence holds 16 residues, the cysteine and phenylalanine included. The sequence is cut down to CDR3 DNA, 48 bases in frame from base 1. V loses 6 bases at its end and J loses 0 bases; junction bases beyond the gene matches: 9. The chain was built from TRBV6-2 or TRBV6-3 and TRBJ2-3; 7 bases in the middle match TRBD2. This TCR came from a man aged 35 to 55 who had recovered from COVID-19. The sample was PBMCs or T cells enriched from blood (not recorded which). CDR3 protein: CASSTIAGPSTDTQYF. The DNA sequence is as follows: TGTGCCAGCAGCACTATAGCGGGCCCGAGCACAGATACGCAGTATTTT.